This TCR beta chain was sequenced for a study of Ad26.COV2.S vaccination and SARS-CoV-2 variants. At the level of the study: The donor participated in the COV1001 trial, in its Ad26.COV2.S arm.

V lost 2 bases and J lost 3, with 20 bases in between. Germline CDR1 reads LGHNA; CDR2 reads YSLEER. The CDR3 is 18 residues long. Clones were sequenced by immunoSEQ multiplex PCR, and TCRdb holds only the in-frame ones, with some missing. The table shows around 250,000 clones, with around 90% occurring only once. This clone was detected only a few times. Noted treatment: over 15 received Ad26.COV2.S at low or high dose, single or two shots; roughly 5 received placebo; per-sample allocation not given. Material that was analyzed had been drawn on day 63 after the first vaccine or placebo injection. The receptor's source is a person between 18 and 65 years old who received the Ad26.COV2.S COVID-19 vaccine or a placebo. This material consisted of peripheral blood, taken in a trial of Ad26.COV2.S vaccine versus placebo. This rearrangement joins TRBV4-3 to TRBJ2-1, with a tentative D call TRBD2 (6 bases). The CDR3 DNA follows: TGCGCCAGCAGCCAACTTTCCCTGGGAGGAGCCGTCTACAATGAGCAGTTCTTC. As protein: CASSQLSLGGAVYNEQFF.